One sample yielded the 14 T cell receptor beta chains listed below, sequenced in a study of monozygotic twins with inflammatory bowel disease. Reprocessing the 5' RACE reads, TCRdb reports a single entry for every CDR3 protein and omits DNA. This sample lists nearly 450,000 distinct CDR3 sequences; its ten largest clones have 2% to 3%. Input material: blood. These receptors all stem from a human donor with ulcerative colitis or Crohn's disease, or a healthy co-twin of an affected twin (not recorded which).

This sequence joins TRBV6-1 and TRBJ1-5; TCRdb lists TRBD1, though no DNA is available to test this call. Per germline, CDR1 MNHNS and CDR2 SASEGT. There are 16 residues in the CDR3. This CDR3 is CASSPPTGGSNQPQHF.

CDR3 protein: CSVAYQSSYEQYF. J is TRBJ2-7 and V is TRBV29-1. The CDR3 sequence is 13 residues long. The V gene's germline CDR1 is SQVTM and CDR2 ANQGSEA.

V gene TRBV7-8 combines with J gene TRBJ2-6; TCRdb names TRBD1, which stays unverified in the absence of DNA. This CDR3 is 15 amino acids long. Looked up from germline, CDR1 is SGHVS and CDR2 is FQNEAQ. CDR3 sequence reads: CASSPWGAGANVLTF.

The chain carries TRBV3-1 and TRBJ1-5. CDR1 and CDR2 (germline): LGHDT, YNNKEL (reference sequence). The CDR3 is 16 amino acids. The CDR3 loop reads CASSQGTAYSNQPQHF.

The CDR3 is CASSLFAGEFYEQYF. The chain is built from TRBV7-3 and TRBJ2-7; the TRBD2 assignment by TCRdb is unverifiable without DNA. Looked up from germline, CDR1 is SGHTA and CDR2 is FQGTGA. CDR3 length: 15 amino acids.

This chain connects TRBV5-4 to TRBJ1-1. CDR3 length equals 14 residues. Germline V lookup: CDR1 SGHNT, CDR2 YYREEE (reference sequence). CDR3: CASSSYREGTEAFF.

The J gene is TRBJ2-4, the V gene TRBV4-1; as DNA is missing, the TRBD2 call by TCRdb cannot be tested. Germline-derived CDR1 and CDR2 are MGHRA and YSYEKL. The CDR3 has 16 residues. The CDR3 loop reads CASSQEAPLAKNIQYF.

CDR3: CAIRGAGGYGYTF. V usage is TRBV10-3 and J usage is TRBJ1-2; TCRdb gives TRBD1 as the D gene, but with no DNA this cannot be confirmed. Germline values: CDR1 ENHRY, CDR2 SYGVKD. This CDR3 region has 13 residues.

The chain uses TRBV5-1 and TRBJ2-1. This CDR3 spans 11 amino acids. In germline, CDR1 is SGHRS, CDR2 YFSETQ. CDR3: CASSFQDEQFF.

The chain employs TRBV7-2 and TRBJ2-7; checking the TCRdb D call of TRBD1 is not possible without DNA. Per the germline V gene, CDR1 is SGHTA and CDR2 is FQGNSA. This CDR3 is 17 amino acids long. The CDR3 loop is CASSLNPPDSYSYEQYF.

The V and J genes are TRBV4-1 and TRBJ2-1. Germline assignment: CDR1 MGHRA and CDR2 YSYEKL. CDR3 size: 15 residues. CDR3 loop: CASSRTEGSYNEQFF.

The rearrangement joins TRBV7-9 to TRBJ2-3; the D call from TCRdb, TRBD1, cannot be confirmed without DNA. Germline V gene sequence: CDR1 SEHNR, CDR2 FQNEAQ (reference sequence). CDR3 length equals 14 residues. The CDR3 protein is CASSRQGAQDTQYF.

This chain uses TRBV21-1 with TRBJ2-1; the D call from TCRdb, TRBD1, cannot be confirmed without DNA. TRBV21-1 is given as a pseudogene. The CDR3 consists of 18 residues. CDR3 region: CAGVEPRRTPGGYNEQFF.

The chain recombines TRBV5-1 with TRBJ1-2. CDR1 and CDR2 (germline): SGHRS, YFSETQ. CDR3 length: 13 residues. The CDR3 sequence is CASSLAVSEGYTF.